A single sample gave rise to the 23 T cell receptor beta chains below, sequenced in a study of blood T cell repertoires in COVID-19. The repertoire was sequenced with immunoSEQ multiplex PCR; TCRdb's copy has only in-frame clones and lacks some. This table has approximately 200,000 clones, around 80% appearing once. Material for sequencing was PBMCs or T cells enriched from blood (not recorded which). The receptors here all came from a woman aged 40 to 50 with acute COVID-19.

J is TRBJ1-1 and V is TRBV7-3; 7 bases line up with TRBD1. Germline-derived CDR1 and CDR2 are SGHTA and FQGTGA. The CDR3 runs to 15 residues. Unmatched junction bases numbered 5, after V lost 3 bases and J lost 1 base. DNA of the CDR3: TGTGCCAGCAGCTTGTCAGGGGGAGGGAACACTGAAGCTTTCTTT. Protein product: CASSLSGGGNTEAFF. Filled out from reference TRBV7-3 and TRBJ1-1, the complete variable domain reads GAGVSQTPSNKVTEKGKYVELRCDPISGHTALYWYRQSLGQGPEFLIYFQGTGAADDSGLPNDRFFAVRPEGSVSTLKIQRTERGDSAVYLCASSLSGGGNTEAFFGQGTRLTVV.

The table lists this clone with a count of one. The rearrangement links TRBV4-1 to TRBJ1-1; maybe TRBD1 (6 bases). Germline CDR1 MGHRA, CDR2 YSYEKL. The CDR3 totals 15 residues. V was clipped by 3 bases and J by 5 bases, with 16 bases between them. In DNA form, the CDR3 reads TGCGCCAGCAGCCATGTGGATCCCAGGGGTACTGAAGCTTTCTTT. It is translated as CASSHVDPRGTEAFF.

The chain employs TRBV19 and TRBJ2-7, with a weak D call TRBD2 (6 bases). V was clipped by 4 bases and J by 2 bases, with 15 bases between them. CDR1 is LNHDA and CDR2 is SQIVND in the germline V gene (reference sequence). The length of the CDR3 is 15 residues. The CDR3 DNA follows: TGTGCCAGTAGTAGCGCGGGACTGCTGACCTACGAGCAGTACTTC. Translated: CASSSAGLLTYEQYF.

V and J are TRBV29-1 and TRBJ1-3; no clear D. CDR1 and CDR2 (germline): SQVTM, ANQGSEA. Trimming removed 4 bases from V and 0 bases from J, with 10 bases in between. This CDR3 comprises 14 residues. CDR3 sequence (DNA): TGCAGCGTTGGTTTGGGCAACTCTGGAAACACCATATATTTT. Its protein is CSVGLGNSGNTIYF.

The chain is built from TRBV6-2 or TRBV6-3 and TRBJ2-7; D gene unclear. Trimming removed 6 bases at V and 2 bases at J, with 11 bases between. The CDR3 sequence is 13 residues long. Germline-derived CDR1 and CDR2 are MNHEY and SVGEGT. CDR3 residues: CASSYDLAYEQYF. The CDR3 bases are TGTGCCAGCAGCTATGACTTGGCCTACGAGCAGTACTTC.

The CDR3 loop reads CASRPGDRGSQPQHF. CDR3 nucleotides: TGCGCCAGCCGTCCGGGGGATCGAGGGAGTCAGCCCCAGCATTTT. The rearrangement joins TRBV10-2 to TRBJ1-5; D is possibly TRBD1 (5 bases). V was trimmed by 8 bases and J by 6 bases, leaving 20 bases between them. Germline CDR1 reads WSHSY; CDR2 reads SAAADI. This CDR3 region has 15 residues.

The chain employs TRBV29-1 and TRBJ1-5; D might be TRBD1 (5 bases). V was cut by 4 bases and J by 2 bases, with 9 bases left in between. Germline assignment: CDR1 SQVTM and CDR2 ANQGSEA. This CDR3 contains 13 residues. Here the CDR3 reads CSVGKGGNQPQHF. CDR3 DNA: TGCAGCGTTGGTAAAGGGGGCAATCAGCCCCAGCATTTT. Supplemented by reference TRBV29-1 and TRBJ1-5, the full variable domain reads SAVISQKPSRDICQRGTSLTIQCQVDSQVTMMFWYRQQPGQSLTLIATANQGSEATYESGFVIDKFPISRPNLTFSTLTVSNMSPEDSSIYLCSVGKGGNQPQHFGDGTRLSIL.

The CDR3 region is CASSIGTRPDTQYF. The CDR3 DNA reads TGTGCCAGCAGCATCGGGACTAGACCGGATACGCAGTATTTT. The rearrangement uses TRBV7-2 and TRBJ2-3, with TRBD2 identical over 8 bases. CDR3 length: 14 amino acids. Germline CDR1 is SGHTA and CDR2 is FQGNSA. V lost 5 bases to trimming and J lost 6 bases; unmatched junction nucleotides: 7. The whole variable domain, filled in from reference TRBV7-2 and TRBJ2-3, reads GAGVSQSPSNKVTEKGKDVELRCDPISGHTALYWYRQSLGQGLEFLIYFQGNSAPDKSGLPSDRFSAERTGGSVSTLTIQRTQQEDSAVYLCASSIGTRPDTQYFGPGTRLTVL.

The CDR3 DNA reads as TGTGCCAGCAGCTTAGCCAGGGGGTATGGCTACACCTTC. Translated: CASSLARGYGYTF. The J gene is TRBJ1-2, the V gene TRBV7-9, with 7 bases lining up with TRBD1. Per germline, CDR1 SEHNR and CDR2 FQNEAQ (reference sequence). The J segment lost 5 bases and the V segment lost 0 bases, leaving 0 bases of the junction unmatched. The CDR3 covers 13 residues.

V and J are TRBV5-4 and TRBJ2-7; 7 bases line up with TRBD2. The germline CDR1 and CDR2 sequences are SGHNT and YYREEE (reference sequence). CDR3 size: 15 residues. After removal of 4 bases from V and 1 base from J, the junction contained 8 bases not matched to a gene. The CDR3 protein is CASSPGLGGSYEQYF. The DNA of the CDR3 is TGTGCCAGCAGCCCTGGGCTGGGAGGGTCCTACGAGCAGTACTTC.

The rearrangement links TRBV4-2 to TRBJ1-2, with D unclear. CDR1 and CDR2 (germline): LGHNA, YNFKEQ. Trimming took off 0 bases at V and 8 bases at J, with 19 bases between the two ends. The CDR3 has 16 residues. The CDR3 nucleotides are TGTGCCAGCAGCCAAGATCGAAGCGGCAGCGGGTACGGCTACACCTTC. This encodes CASSQDRSGSGYGYTF.

The CDR3 loop is CASSLPTSSHEQFF. The CDR3 bases are TGTGCCAGCAGCTTACCGACTAGTAGCCATGAGCAGTTCTTC. The gene calls are TRBV7-3 and TRBJ2-1, with D perhaps matching TRBD2 (6 bases). Germline V gene data show CDR1 as SGHTA and CDR2 as FQGTGA. The length of the CDR3 is 14 residues. With 2 bases removed from V and 8 bases from J, the gap between germline ends came to 13 bases.

The genes are TRBV30 and TRBJ1-4; TRBD1 agrees at 10 bases. The V gene's germline CDR1 is GTSNPN and CDR2 SVGIG (reference sequence). Trimming took 3 bases from V and 8 from J; bases not matched to a gene: 6. CDR3 size: 14 residues. The CDR3 region has the DNA TGTGCCTGGAGCGGCGGACAGGGGGAAGAAAAACTGTTTTTT. This codes for CAWSGGQGEEKLFF.

The chain links TRBV6-1 to TRBJ1-2; D ambiguous. Deletions cut 0 bases from V and 4 bases from J, with 12 bases between. Germline values: CDR1 MNHNS, CDR2 SASEGT. This CDR3 has 15 residues. The DNA for the CDR3 is TGTGCCAGCAGTGAAGCGCAAACTAATCTCTATGGCTACACCTTC. Translated, it gives CASSEAQTNLYGYTF.

DNA for the CDR3: TGTGCCAGCGGACCTGGCGGGGGGCTAAGGGATCAGCCCCAGCATTTT. This encodes CASGPGGGLRDQPQHF. The chain combines TRBV3-1 (or the pseudogene TRBV3-2) with TRBJ1-5; TRBD1 is a possible D gene (6 bases). Trimming pared 8 bases from V and 5 bases from J, leaving 22 bases between. The CDR3 spans 16 residues. From germline, CDR1 is LGHDT and CDR2 YNNKEL (reference sequence).

The rearrangement uses TRBV11-2 and TRBJ1-2, with D unresolved. Germline V gene lookup returns CDR1 SGHAT and CDR2 FQNNGV. The CDR3 has 14 amino acids. V was cut by 3 bases and J by 1 base, with 9 bases left in between. CDR3 nucleotide sequence: TGTGCCAGCAGCTTCGGACTTCTTAACTATGGCTACACCTTC. Residues: CASSFGLLNYGYTF.

A few counts support this clone. This chain uses TRBV6-5 with TRBJ2-7; D might be TRBD1 (6 bases). This CDR3 contains 13 residues. Trimming pared 5 bases from V and 7 bases from J, leaving 15 bases between. Germline CDR1 is MNHEY and CDR2 is SVGAGI. CDR3 in DNA: TGTGCCAGCAGTCCCACAGGGTTAGGGGAGCAGTACTTC. Translation gives CASSPTGLGEQYF.

This chain connects TRBV5-4 to TRBJ1-1, with a tentative D call TRBD1 (5 bases). Trimming took off 4 bases at V and 1 base at J, with 14 bases between the two ends. CDR3 length: 15 amino acids. Germline V lookup: CDR1 SGHNT, CDR2 YYREEE (reference sequence). DNA of the CDR3: TGTGCCAGCAGCCCCCCCGGGGGTCCGAACACTGAAGCTTTCTTT. It is translated as CASSPPGGPNTEAFF.

This clone was counted only a few times. CDR3 sequence reads: CASSKGGGTSGKQFF. DNA of the CDR3: TGTGCCAGTAGTAAAGGGGGAGGGACTAGCGGGAAGCAGTTCTTC. The chain is built from TRBV19 and TRBJ2-1; 13 bases are a match to TRBD2. The length of the CDR3 is 15 residues. Germline V gives CDR1 LNHDA, CDR2 SQIVND (reference sequence). Trimming removed 4 bases from V and 11 bases from J; junction bases left unmatched: 8.

The V gene is TRBV5-4, the J gene TRBJ2-7, with D possibly being TRBD2 (5 bases). This CDR3 has 14 amino acids. Trimming pared 4 bases from V and 1 base from J, leaving 12 bases between. In germline, CDR1 is SGHNT, CDR2 YYREEE (reference sequence). The CDR3 reads CASSTPDLSYEQYF. CDR3 in DNA: TGTGCCAGCAGCACCCCGGACTTATCCTACGAGCAGTACTTC. Variable domain in full (rest from reference TRBV5-4 and TRBJ2-7): ETGVTQSPTHLIKTRGQQVTLRCSSQSGHNTVSWYQQALGQGPQFIFQYYREEENGRGNFPPRFSGLQFPNYSSELNVNALELDDSALYLCASSTPDLSYEQYFGPGTRLTVT.

This clone has just one count. The chain is built from TRBV2 and TRBJ2-2; the match to TRBD1 covers 9 bases. Germline-derived CDR1 and CDR2 are SNHLY and FYNNEI. The CDR3 has 17 residues. V lost 3 bases and J lost 0; bases outside the gene matches: 5. CDR3 sequence (DNA): TGTGCCAGCAGTGATTATCGGACAGGGGCGAACACCGGGGAGCTGTTTTTT. It codes for CASSDYRTGANTGELFF.

The gene calls are TRBV7-3 and TRBJ2-1, with a possible D match to TRBD2 (5 bases). Per germline, CDR1 SGHTA and CDR2 FQGTGA. The CDR3 consists of 13 residues. The germline V and J ends were trimmed by 4 bases and 6 bases, with 10 bases remaining between them. The CDR3: CASSSSWGNEQFF. In DNA form, the CDR3 reads TGTGCCAGCAGCTCTAGCTGGGGCAATGAGCAGTTCTTC.

The chain combines TRBV9 with TRBJ2-2; the D is unclear. Germline V CDR1 and CDR2: SGDLS, YYNGEE. V shed 1 base and J shed 10 bases, with 11 bases lying between them. CDR3 size: 13 residues. The CDR3, as DNA: TGTGCCAGCAGCGTAAAGGTGGCGGCGGAGCTGTTTTTT. This translates into CASSVKVAAELFF. Looking up the rest from reference TRBV9 and TRBJ2-2 gives the full variable domain: DSGVTQTPKHLITATGQRVTLRCSPRSGDLSVYWYQQSLDQGLQFLIQYYNGEERAKGNILERFSAQQFPDLHSELNLSSLELGDSALYFCASSVKVAAELFFGEGSRLTVL.